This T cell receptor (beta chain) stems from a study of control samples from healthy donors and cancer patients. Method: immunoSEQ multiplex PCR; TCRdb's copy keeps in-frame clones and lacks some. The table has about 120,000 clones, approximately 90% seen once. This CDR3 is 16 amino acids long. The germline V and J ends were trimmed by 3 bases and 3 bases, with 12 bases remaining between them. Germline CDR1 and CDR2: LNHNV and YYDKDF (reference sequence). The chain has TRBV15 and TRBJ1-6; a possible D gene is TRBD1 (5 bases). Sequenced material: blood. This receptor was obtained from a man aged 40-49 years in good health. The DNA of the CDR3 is TGTGCCACCAGCAGCCCCGGGGGAAACTATAATTCACCCCTCCACTTT. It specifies CATSSPGGNYNSPLHF.